Presented here are 24 T cell receptor beta chains from one specimen sequenced in a study of blood T cells in healthy people across ages. PCR was performed a second time for about 7 to 12 cycles using a sample-barcoded 5' primer and a J-beta primer mix. TCRdb ran MiXCR on the 5' RACE reads and lists one entry per CDR3 protein. The data contain 780,000 or so distinct CDR3 sequences, just over 55% of them seen just once; the ten biggest clones take up 20% to 30%. Sequenced material: blood. The receptors originated from a man aged 40-49 years in good health.

The chain recombines TRBV29-1 with TRBJ2-2; perhaps TRBD1 as D (6 bases). Germline loops: CDR1 SQVTM, CDR2 ANQGSEA. CDR3 length: 12 residues. V was shortened by 7 bases and J by 5 bases, with 11 bases between the two germline ends. CDR3 amino acids: CSAAGVTGELFF. In nucleotides, the CDR3 is TGCAGCGCCGCAGGGGTAACCGGGGAGCTGTTTTTT.

J is TRBJ1-5 and V is TRBV7-8; no clear D gene. The CDR3 is 15 residues long. Germline V gene data show CDR1 as SGHVS and CDR2 as FQNEAQ. V shed 1 base and J shed 0 bases, with 7 bases lying between them. As DNA, the CDR3 is TGTGCCAGCAGCTTAGAACAGCCTAGCAATCAGCCCCAGCATTTT. Its translation: CASSLEQPSNQPQHF. Full variable domain (outside the CDR3, taken from reference TRBV7-8 and TRBJ1-5): GAGVSQSPRYKVAKRGQDVALRCDPISGHVSLFWYQQALGQGPEFLTYFQNEAQLDKSGLPSDRFFAERPEGSVSTLKIQRTQQEDSAVYLCASSLEQPSNQPQHFGDGTRLSIL.

This clonotype was picked up a small number of times. This sequence may be a read error, since a much larger clone differs from it by one base. The genes are TRBV6-4 and TRBJ2-1, with D tentatively TRBD1 (6 bases). The J call may be faulty, since TRBJ2-7 better matches the DNA end. Germline CDR1 and CDR2: MRHNA and SNTAGT. The CDR3 consists of 13 residues. Here the CDR3 DNA reads TGTGCCAGCAGTGAGGGGGCCTACAATGAGCAGTACTTC. Its protein product is CASSEGAYNEQYF.

The chain links TRBV20-1 to TRBJ2-3; 11 nucleotides match TRBD2. This CDR3 comprises 13 residues. Germline loops: CDR1 DFQATT, CDR2 SNEGSKA (reference sequence). J was trimmed by 5 bases and V by 6 bases; bases with no gene match: 4. The CDR3 DNA sequence: TGCAGTGCCATTAGCGGGAGGGGAGATACGCAGTATTTT. Translation gives CSAISGRGDTQYF.

The chain uses TRBV6-2 or TRBV6-3 and TRBJ1-2; D is uncertain. Trimming cost V 4 bases and J 5 bases, with 8 bases left between them. The V gene's germline CDR1 is MNHEY and CDR2 SVGEGT. The CDR3 consists of 12 residues. The CDR3 protein is CASSWQGYGYTF. CDR3 in DNA: TGTGCCAGCAGTTGGCAAGGATATGGCTACACCTTC.

This chain joins TRBV12-3 or TRBV12-4 and TRBJ2-5; D perhaps matches TRBD2 (6 bases). With 8 bases removed from V and 5 bases from J, the gap between germline ends came to 18 bases. CDR3 length equals 14 residues. For the CDR3, the DNA is TGTGCCAGCTCGGTGGGGGGAATTGGGGAGACCCAGTACTTC. Translating gives CASSVGGIGETQYF.

The chain joins TRBV20-1 to TRBJ2-6; unclear D gene. Germline CDR1 and CDR2: DFQATT and SNEGSKA (reference sequence). The CDR3 spans 14 residues. The V end lost 6 bases, the J end lost 0 bases, and 9 bases lay between the germline ends. CDR3 nucleotide sequence: TGCAGTGCCGTCACCTACTCTGGGGCCAACGTCCTGACTTTC. It translates to CSAVTYSGANVLTF.

The chain recombines TRBV20-1 with TRBJ2-7; TRBD1 might be the D (5 bases). V lost 3 bases, J lost 5 bases, and 8 bases lay in between. Germline CDR1 is DFQATT and CDR2 is SNEGSKA (reference sequence). This CDR3 has 11 amino acids. CDR3 sequence: CSASIGDEQYF. The DNA for the CDR3 is TGCAGTGCTAGTATAGGGGACGAGCAGTACTTC.

This clonotype occurred a few times. The CDR3 nucleotides are TGTGCCAGCAGTTTCCACCGGGACTCCCTCTACAATGAGCAGTTCTTC. Translation: CASSFHRDSLYNEQFF. The rearrangement joins TRBV6-5 to TRBJ2-1; tentatively, D is TRBD2 (6 bases). Germline V gene data show CDR1 as MNHEY and CDR2 as SVGAGI. The germline V and J ends were trimmed by 4 bases and 3 bases, with 16 bases remaining between them. This CDR3 has 16 amino acids.

This chain connects TRBV29-1 to TRBJ2-1; 8 bases are a match to TRBD1. Germline CDR1 SQVTM, CDR2 ANQGSEA. CDR3 length: 12 residues. V was pared by 7 bases and J by 7 bases, with 6 bases of the junction left unmatched. The CDR3 bases are TGCAGCGGTGGGACAGGCCGAAATGAGCAGTTCTTC. It is translated as CSGGTGRNEQFF.

This clonotype was observed a few times. V usage is TRBV7-9 and J usage is TRBJ2-5; D perhaps matches TRBD2 (6 bases). This CDR3 is 14 amino acids long. Germline V gene lookup returns CDR1 SEHNR and CDR2 FQNEAQ (reference sequence). V was shortened by 5 bases and J by 3 bases, with 13 bases between the two germline ends. CDR3 DNA: TGTGCCAGCAGCCCGGGACTTACGGAAGAGACCCAGTACTTC. It yields the protein CASSPGLTEETQYF.

This clonotype occurred many times. The V gene is TRBV28, the J gene TRBJ2-5, with TRBD2 matching 13 bases. With 5 bases clipped from V and 1 base from J, the junction kept 7 bases outside the gene matches. The CDR3 loop spans 17 amino acids. Germline CDR1 is MDHEN and CDR2 is SYDVKM. The DNA of the CDR3 is TGTGCCAGCAGTCTACTAGCGGGGGGGCTCCTCCAAGAGACCCAGTACTTC. Its translation is CASSLLAGGLLQETQYF.

V usage is TRBV14 and J usage is TRBJ2-1; 8 bases fit TRBD1. The ends lost 0 bases at V and 4 bases at J; junction bases unmatched: 5. The CDR3 totals 16 residues. Looked up from germline, CDR1 is SGHDN and CDR2 is FVKESK. The CDR3 reads CASSQDVRTGYNEQFF. The CDR3 region has the DNA TGTGCCAGCAGCCAAGACGTAAGGACAGGGTACAATGAGCAGTTCTTC.

J is TRBJ2-4 and V is TRBV3-1; D unresolved. The J call may not be correct, given that the DNA end is closer to TRBJ2-5. The length of the CDR3 is 16 residues. Germline loops: CDR1 LGHDT, CDR2 YNNKEL (reference sequence). In DNA, the CDR3 is TGTGCCAGCAGCCAAGAGATCGGTAACGAAGAAGAGACCCAGTACTTC. It yields the protein CASSQEIGNEEETQYF.

The CDR3 sequence is CASSLSSGRRRYEQYF. The CDR3 DNA sequence: TGTGCCAGCAGCCTATCTAGCGGGAGGCGTCGGTACGAGCAGTACTTC. The J gene is TRBJ2-4, the V gene TRBV3-1; 11 nucleotides match TRBD2. The J call may be in error: the DNA end matches TRBJ2-7 better. Germline-derived CDR1 and CDR2 are LGHDT and YNNKEL (reference sequence). The CDR3 loop spans 16 amino acids.

The V call is TRBV3-1, the J call TRBJ2-5; a weak D match, TRBD1 (5 bases). V was trimmed by 0 bases and J by 3 bases, leaving 14 bases between them. Germline CDR1 reads LGHDT; CDR2 reads YNNKEL (reference sequence). This CDR3 spans 16 amino acids. The CDR3 spells CASSQEAEQGEETQYF. CDR3 DNA sequence: TGTGCCAGCAGCCAAGAGGCAGAGCAGGGCGAAGAGACCCAGTACTTC.

The chain couples TRBV11-1 to TRBJ2-7, with 13 bases lining up with TRBD2. V was clipped by 5 bases and J by 0 bases; unmatched bases: 19. CDR3 size: 21 residues. From germline, CDR1 is SGHAT and CDR2 FQDESV (reference sequence). In DNA, the CDR3 is TGTGCCAGCAGCCTACCGAACCGTAGGACTAGCGGGAGTACAGGCTCCTACGAGCAGTACTTC. Its translation is CASSLPNRRTSGSTGSYEQYF.

This clonotype has just one count. DNA for the CDR3: TGCAGTGCAGGGTTTGTTCAGCCCCAGCATTTT. It is translated as CSAGFVQPQHF. The chain links TRBV20-1 to TRBJ1-5; no reliable D call. Germline lookup yields CDR1 DFQATT and CDR2 SNEGSKA (reference sequence). Trimming stripped 6 bases from V and 6 bases from J, with 9 bases between. The CDR3 contains 11 residues.

V and J are TRBV15 and TRBJ2-3; 11 bases line up with TRBD1. The CDR3 length is 18 residues. V lost 0 bases to trimming and J lost 3 bases; unmatched junction nucleotides: 8. The germline gives CDR1 LNHNV, CDR2 YYDKDF (reference sequence). This chain's CDR3 is CATSREGPGTGGTDTQYF. CDR3 DNA sequence: TGTGCCACCAGCAGAGAAGGCCCCGGGACAGGGGGGACAGATACGCAGTATTTT.

The chain recombines TRBV4-3 with TRBJ2-1, with a possible D match to TRBD2 (6 bases). This CDR3 has 13 residues. Germline-derived CDR1 and CDR2 are LGHNA and YSLEER. V was trimmed by 1 base and J by 9 bases, leaving 10 bases between them. As DNA, the CDR3 is TGCGCCAGCAGCCAAGGTGGCGGGGCTGAGCAGTTCTTC. Its translation: CASSQGGGAEQFF.

The genes are TRBV7-9 and TRBJ2-3, with 7 bases fitting TRBD1. The V gene end was trimmed by 3 bases and the J gene end by 7 bases; junction bases not matched to a gene: 13. The CDR3 is 16 amino acids. Per germline, CDR1 SEHNR and CDR2 FQNEAQ (reference sequence). The CDR3 loop is CASSFPTGTVEYTQYF. For the CDR3, the DNA is TGTGCCAGCAGCTTCCCTACCGGGACAGTAGAATATACGCAGTATTTT.

V is TRBV27 and J is TRBJ2-5; 9 positions agree with TRBD1. The J segment lost 4 bases and the V segment lost 8 bases, leaving 5 bases of the junction unmatched. The germline V gene has CDR1 MNHEY and CDR2 SMNVEV (reference sequence). This CDR3 is built from 13 residues. CDR3 DNA: TGTGCCAGCTGGGGACAGGGAGGAGAGACCCAGTACTTC. Residues: CASWGQGGETQYF.

This chain links TRBV6-5 with TRBJ1-1; D is uncertain. The CDR3 has 15 residues. V was clipped by 4 bases and J by 1 base, with 13 bases between them. Germline V gene sequence: CDR1 MNHEY, CDR2 SVGAGI. The CDR3 region is CASSLMRVGNTEAFF. CDR3 coding DNA: TGTGCCAGCAGTTTAATGAGGGTTGGGAACACTGAAGCTTTCTTT.

This clonotype was picked up a small number of times. The gene calls are TRBV6-2 or TRBV6-3 and TRBJ2-1; 12 bases fit TRBD1. This CDR3 contains 15 residues. V lost 6 bases and J lost 7; bases outside the gene matches: 7. Germline CDR1 and CDR2: MNHEY and SVGEGT. The chain's CDR3 is CASSLGQGAVNEQFF. In DNA, the CDR3 is TGTGCCAGCAGCCTGGGACAGGGGGCCGTAAATGAGCAGTTCTTC.